This T cell receptor beta chain emerged from a study of tumor and adjacent non-tumor tissue in lung cancer. Study at large: Patients were aged roughly 30 to 76, fewer than twelve men and 4 to 6 women, stage I to III. Samples averaged roughly 4 million productive TCRbeta reads each. Study-wide points: Shorter survival was associated with higher TCR diversity in tumors. Normal lung showed higher cumulative top 100 clone frequency than tumor.

This CDR3 spans 13 amino acids. Trimming left V 4 bases short and J 8 bases short, with 12 bases between. Many counts were recorded for this clonotype. Its antigen is unidentified. The template was RNA from unsorted bulk tissue. TCRbeta libraries were built with three rounds of nested PCR, modified from ARM-PCR. TCRdb re-called the multiplex PCR reads with MiXCR, one entry per CDR3 protein. The sample contains roughly 81,000 distinct CDR3 sequences, around 59% of which appear only once. The sequence came from a man aged 65 to 79 with non-small cell lung cancer. The sequencing sample was made of lung tumor tissue. The chain uses TRBV12-3 or TRBV12-4 and TRBJ2-1; D possibly corresponds to TRBD2 (6 bases). CDR3: CASSSAGSHEQFF. CDR3 sequence (DNA): TGTGCCAGCAGTTCGGCCGGGAGCCATGAGCAGTTCTTC.